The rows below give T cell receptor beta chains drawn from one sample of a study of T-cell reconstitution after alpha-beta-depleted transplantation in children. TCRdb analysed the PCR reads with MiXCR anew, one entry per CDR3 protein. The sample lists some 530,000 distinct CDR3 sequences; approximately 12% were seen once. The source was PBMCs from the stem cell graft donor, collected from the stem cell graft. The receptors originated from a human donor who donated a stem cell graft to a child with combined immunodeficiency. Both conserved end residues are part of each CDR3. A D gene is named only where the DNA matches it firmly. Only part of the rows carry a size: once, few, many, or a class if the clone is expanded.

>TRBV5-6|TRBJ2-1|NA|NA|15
TGTGCCAGCAGCTCCGGTAGACTAGTCTACAATGAGCAGTTCTTC
CASSSGRLVYNEQFF
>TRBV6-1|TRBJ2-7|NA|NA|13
TGTGCCAGCGGCCGCAGGGGAACCTACGAGCAGTACTTC
CASGRRGTYEQYF
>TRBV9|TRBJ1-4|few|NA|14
TGTGCCAGCAGCGGCAGAGGAGGCAATGAAAAACTGTTTTTT
CASSGRGGNEKLFF
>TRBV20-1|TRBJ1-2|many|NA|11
TGCAGTGCTACAGACGGCTATGGCTACACCTTC
CSATDGYGYTF
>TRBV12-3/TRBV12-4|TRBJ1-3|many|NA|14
TGTGCCAGCAGCCTAGGGACCTCTGGAAACACCATATATTTT
CASSLGTSGNTIYF
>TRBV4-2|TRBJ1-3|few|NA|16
TGTGCCAGCAGCCAAGATGGAATAGCAACTGGAAACACCATATATTTT
CASSQDGIATGNTIYF
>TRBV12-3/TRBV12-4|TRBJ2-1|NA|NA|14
TGTGCCAGCAGTCCCACCCACGAAAGGAATGAGCAGTTCTTC
CASSPTHERNEQFF
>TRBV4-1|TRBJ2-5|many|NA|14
TGCGCCAGCAGCCAAGATTATATAGGAGAGACCCAGTACTTC
CASSQDYIGETQYF
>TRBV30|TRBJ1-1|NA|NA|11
TGTGCCTGCGTTTTGAGCACTGAAGCTTTCTTT
CACVLSTEAFF
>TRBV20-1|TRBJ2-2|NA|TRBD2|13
TGCAGTGCCTCCTCTAGCGGCACCGGGGAGCTGTTTTTT
CSASSSGTGELFF
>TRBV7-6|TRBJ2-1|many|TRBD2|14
TGTGCCAGCAGCTTACTAGCGGCTGGGAATGAGCAGTTCTTC
CASSLLAAGNEQFF
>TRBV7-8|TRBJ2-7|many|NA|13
TGTGCCAGCAGCAAACGGACGGACTACGAGCAGTACTTC
CASSKRTDYEQYF
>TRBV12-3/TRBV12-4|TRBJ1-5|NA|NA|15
TGTGCCAGCAGCCTGGGACCATCGGGCAATCAGCCCCAGCATTTT
CASSLGPSGNQPQHF
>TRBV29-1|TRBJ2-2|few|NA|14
TGCAGCGGGAAGGACAGTGAGAACACCGGGGAGCTGTTTTTT
CSGKDSENTGELFF
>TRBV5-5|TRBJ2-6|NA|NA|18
TGTGCCAGCAGCATACAGGGTGGTCCGGATCTCTGGGCCAACGTCCTGACTTTC
CASSIQGGPDLWANVLTF